One sample yielded the 22 T cell receptor beta chains listed below, sequenced in a study of T cells in localized non-small cell lung cancer (dated by TCRdb to the early 2020s). The library was generated by the immunoSEQ multiplex PCR assay. TCRdb provides this immuneACCESS table in a form limited to in-frame rearrangements. Some clones are lacking; in checked studies, under half of them reflect an unresolved V gene, and why the rest are absent is not known. The sample table shows some 29,000 clones, and roughly 90% are seen once. About 3% of the sample lies in the top ten. This specimen was peripheral blood, taken before any cancer treatment. Source of these receptors: a woman aged 18-55 years with stage I lung adenocarcinoma.

V usage is TRBV27 and J usage is TRBJ1-4; a weak D match, TRBD1 (5 bases). V lost 7 bases to trimming and J lost 8 bases, with 17 bases between them. Germline CDR1 MNHEY, CDR2 SMNVEV (reference sequence). This CDR3 has 14 residues. CDR3 nucleotides: TGTGCCAGCACCCCAGGGCAGGGTGACGAAAAACTGTTTTTT. Amino acid sequence: CASTPGQGDEKLFF.

In this sample, this clone turned up once. The rearrangement uses TRBV7-2 and TRBJ2-1, with no clear D. The V gene lost 5 bases and the J gene lost 8 bases, with 10 bases spanning the gap. The CDR3 has 12 amino acids. Germline CDR1 reads SGHTA; CDR2 reads FQGNSA. The chain's CDR3 is CASSRRWDEQFF. Here the CDR3 DNA reads TGTGCCAGCAGCCGTAGGTGGGATGAGCAGTTCTTC. Full variable domain (outside the CDR3, taken from reference TRBV7-2 and TRBJ2-1): GAGVSQSPSNKVTEKGKDVELRCDPISGHTALYWYRQSLGQGLEFLIYFQGNSAPDKSGLPSDRFSAERTGGSVSTLTIQRTQQEDSAVYLCASSRRWDEQFFGPGTRLTVL.

This chain links TRBV9 with TRBJ2-1; 8 bases agree with TRBD2. The CDR3 runs to 16 residues. Germline V gene sequence: CDR1 SGDLS, CDR2 YYNGEE. The J segment lost 0 bases and the V segment lost 6 bases, leaving 8 bases of the junction unmatched. CDR3 DNA: TGTGCCAGCACCCTTAGCGGGACGAGCTCCTACAATGAGCAGTTCTTC. It codes for CASTLSGTSSYNEQFF.

The genes are TRBV6-1 and TRBJ2-3; D might be TRBD1 or TRBD2, each matching 5 bases. V lost 1 base, J lost 5 bases, and 13 bases lay in between. The CDR3 length is 15 residues. Germline CDR1 MNHNS, CDR2 SASEGT. CDR3 nucleotides: TGTGCCAGCAGTGAAGAGGGGAGCCCTGTAGATACGCAGTATTTT. It yields the protein CASSEEGSPVDTQYF.

The chain recombines TRBV18 with TRBJ2-5; D is ambiguous. This CDR3 region has 14 residues. V shed 4 bases and J shed 4 bases, with 13 bases lying between them. Germline V gene lookup returns CDR1 KGHSH and CDR2 LQKENI. The CDR3 sequence is CASSHGRSGETQYF. DNA of the CDR3: TGTGCCAGCTCACATGGTCGGTCAGGAGAGACCCAGTACTTC.

J is TRBJ2-2 and V is TRBV30, with D unclear. CDR3 size: 11 residues. Between the trimmed V and J ends, which lost 2 bases and 12 bases, there was a span of 10 bases. Germline loops: CDR1 GTSNPN, CDR2 SVGIG (reference sequence). For the CDR3, the DNA is TGTGCCTGGAGTAACCGAGGAAAGCTGTTTTTT. Amino acids: CAWSNRGKLFF.

This clone was seen just once. V gene TRBV10-1 combines with J gene TRBJ2-7; TRBD1 aligns across 7 bases. The CDR3 has 14 residues. Germline CDR1 reads WNHNN; CDR2 reads SYGVQD (reference sequence). V lost 2 bases, J lost 6 bases, and 7 bases stayed unmatched. DNA of the CDR3: TGCGCCAGCAGTGAGGGACAGGATGAGACCGAGCAGTACTTC. This codes for CASSEGQDETEQYF.

The chain is built from TRBV28 and TRBJ2-5; 8 nucleotides agree with TRBD1. The CDR3 is 13 residues long. Germline values: CDR1 MDHEN, CDR2 SYDVKM. V lost 4 bases, J lost 2 bases, and 0 bases stayed unmatched. The CDR3: CASSWDRQETQYF. The CDR3, as DNA: TGTGCCAGCAGTTGGGACAGGCAAGAGACCCAGTACTTC.

V usage is TRBV5-4 and J usage is TRBJ1-2; TRBD1 might be the D (5 bases). Germline CDR1 and CDR2: SGHNT and YYREEE (reference sequence). The length of the CDR3 is 14 residues. V lost 4 bases and J lost 4, with 14 bases in between. CDR3 residues: CASSPGTERYGYTF. In DNA form, the CDR3 reads TGTGCCAGCAGCCCGGGGACGGAGCGCTATGGCTACACCTTC.

This chain uses TRBV14 with TRBJ2-7, with 7 bases lining up with TRBD2. Germline V gene lookup returns CDR1 SGHDN and CDR2 FVKESK. This CDR3 spans 19 amino acids. V shed 1 base and J 2 bases; nucleotides not matched to a gene: 17. The chain's CDR3 is CASSQAPHPAGYPTYEQYF. DNA of the CDR3: TGTGCCAGCAGCCAAGCCCCCCACCCAGCGGGGTATCCAACCTACGAGCAGTACTTC.

This chain joins TRBV27 and TRBJ1-2; possible D gene TRBD1, 5 bases. The ends were cut back, 3 bases at V and 7 bases at J, with 9 bases in the middle. Germline V gives CDR1 MNHEY, CDR2 SMNVEV (reference sequence). The CDR3 runs to 12 residues. CDR3 amino acids: CASSFGGGGYTF. The CDR3 DNA reads TGTGCCAGCAGTTTCGGGGGGGGTGGCTACACCTTC.

The V gene is TRBV7-3, the J gene TRBJ2-1; D gene uncertain. The V end was cut by 1 base, the J end by 3 bases, with 7 bases between. The CDR3 contains 14 residues. CDR1 and CDR2 (germline): SGHTA, FQGTGA. The CDR3 DNA is TGTGCCAGCAGCTTAAACGGCCTCTACAATGAGCAGTTCTTC. It codes for CASSLNGLYNEQFF.

The J gene is TRBJ1-5, the V gene TRBV5-5, with D unclear. Per the germline V gene, CDR1 is SGHKS and CDR2 is YYEKEE (reference sequence). Trimming cost V 1 base and J 2 bases, with 10 bases left between them. The CDR3 totals 15 residues. CDR3 amino acids: CASSLYGEGNQPQHF. The CDR3 nucleotides are TGTGCCAGCAGCTTGTACGGGGAGGGCAATCAGCCCCAGCATTTT.

In DNA form, the CDR3 reads TGTGCCACCAGCAGAGATTCGGTAGCGGCTGCGGCCTACGAGCAGTACTTC. It specifies CATSRDSVAAAAYEQYF. The J gene is TRBJ2-7, the V gene TRBV15, with a tentative D call TRBD2 (6 bases). V gave up 0 bases and J gave up 2 bases, with 17 bases separating them. The CDR3 extends over 17 amino acids. Germline assignment: CDR1 LNHNV and CDR2 YYDKDF (reference sequence). The complete variable domain, with remaining parts taken from reference TRBV15 and TRBJ2-7, reads DAMVIQNPRYQVTQFGKPVTLSCSQTLNHNVMYWYQQKSSQAPKLLFHYYDKDFNNEADTPDNFQSRRPNTSFCFLDIRSPGLGDTAMYLCATSRDSVAAAAYEQYFGPGTRLTVT.

The rearrangement links TRBV27 to TRBJ2-1, with 7 bases fitting TRBD1. Germline values: CDR1 MNHEY, CDR2 SMNVEV (reference sequence). The CDR3 is made up of 17 amino acids. The J segment lost 0 bases and the V segment lost 4 bases, leaving 9 bases of the junction unmatched. This CDR3 is CASSSYPGTVSYNEQFF. The DNA for the CDR3 is TGTGCCAGCAGTTCCTACCCCGGGACAGTCTCCTACAATGAGCAGTTCTTC.

The chain joins TRBV19 to TRBJ1-4; D remains ambiguous. CDR3 length equals 13 residues. The germline CDR1 and CDR2 sequences are LNHDA and SQIVND (reference sequence). Trimming cost V 10 bases and J 3 bases, with 12 bases left between them. The CDR3 protein is CATAIGSNEKLFF. The CDR3 nucleotides are TGTGCCACCGCCATTGGATCTAATGAAAAACTGTTTTTT.

The chain has TRBV29-1 and TRBJ2-7; 9 positions match TRBD2. CDR1 and CDR2 (germline): SQVTM, ANQGSEA. The CDR3 covers 15 residues. J lost 0 bases, V lost 7 bases, and 10 bases had no gene match. The CDR3 reads CSDNRLAGHSYEQYF. Written as DNA, the CDR3 is TGCAGCGATAACCGCCTAGCGGGGCACTCCTACGAGCAGTACTTC.

The chain links TRBV2 to TRBJ1-3, with D maybe TRBD1 (6 bases). Per the germline V gene, CDR1 is SNHLY and CDR2 is FYNNEI. CDR3 size: 15 residues. V was cut by 2 bases and J by 2 bases, with 10 bases left in between. The CDR3 bases are TGTGCCAGCAGTGAACCCGGACAGCCTGGAAACACCATATATTTT. Protein: CASSEPGQPGNTIYF.

The chain recombines TRBV30 with TRBJ1-2; the D gene is possibly TRBD1 (5 bases). The length of the CDR3 is 14 residues. Deletions cut 3 bases from V and 12 bases from J, with 23 bases between. The germline V gene has CDR1 GTSNPN and CDR2 SVGIG (reference sequence). CDR3 region: CAWSGGSGPVVHTF. CDR3 coding DNA: TGTGCCTGGAGCGGGGGGTCGGGCCCCGTGGTCCACACCTTC.

The chain has TRBV9 and TRBJ2-1, with TRBD2 identical over 13 bases. Germline V CDR1 and CDR2: SGDLS, YYNGEE. V lost 3 bases to trimming and J lost 10 bases; unmatched junction nucleotides: 10. There are 16 residues in the CDR3. CDR3 sequence (DNA): TGTGCCAGCAGCGAGGGTGGACTAGCGGGAGTATCCGAGCAGTTCTTC. Amino acid sequence: CASSEGGLAGVSEQFF.

The chain carries TRBV7-9 and TRBJ2-1; D could derive from TRBD1 or TRBD2 (5 bases each). The germline gives CDR1 SEHNR, CDR2 FQNEAQ (reference sequence). The length of the CDR3 is 15 residues. The V and J ends lost 4 bases and 4 bases respectively, with 14 bases between them. The CDR3 loop reads CASSYSGWGYNEQFF. CDR3 bases: TGTGCCAGCAGCTATTCAGGTTGGGGGTACAATGAGCAGTTCTTC. The variable domain in full, completed from reference TRBV7-9 and TRBJ2-1, reads DTGVSQNPRHKITKRGQNVTFRCDPISEHNRLYWYRQTLGQGPEFLTYFQNEAQLEKSRLLSDRFSAERPKGSFSTLEIQRTEQGDSAMYLCASSYSGWGYNEQFFGPGTRLTVL.

The chain couples TRBV7-3 to TRBJ2-1; the match to TRBD2 covers 9 bases. The CDR3 covers 15 residues. Unmatched junction bases numbered 3, after V lost 2 bases and J lost 4 bases. CDR1 SGHTA and CDR2 FQGTGA come from the germline V gene. The CDR3 here is CASSLLAGTYNEQFF. The CDR3 DNA reads as TGTGCCAGCAGCTTACTAGCGGGGACATACAATGAGCAGTTCTTC.